A single sample gave rise to the 32 T cell receptor beta chains below, sequenced in a study of cytomegalovirus exposure and HLA in healthy donors. The PCR contained 60 Vbeta and 13 Jbeta primers. Data came from immunoSEQ multiplex PCR; TCRdb stores just in-frame clones and leaves some out. The sample records about 170,000 clones, approximately 67% being singletons. Sequenced: PBMCs. These receptors came from a man between 35 and 55 years old in good health and CMV-seronegative.

The rearrangement joins TRBV7-3 to TRBJ2-2, with TRBD1 identical over 8 bases. CDR1 and CDR2 from the germline V gene are SGHTA and FQGTGA. V shed 1 base and J 4 bases; nucleotides not matched to a gene: 14. The CDR3 has 19 amino acids. This CDR3 reads CASSLMSSPRTGGTGELFF. CDR3 DNA sequence: TGTGCCAGCAGCTTAATGTCCTCTCCTCGTACAGGGGGCACCGGGGAGCTGTTTTTT.

The V gene is TRBV6-1, the J gene TRBJ2-1; 12 bases agree with TRBD2. Germline V gene sequence: CDR1 MNHNS, CDR2 SASEGT. This CDR3 region has 17 residues. V trimming: 1 base; J trimming: 4 bases; junction bases outside the gene matches: 5. Here the CDR3 DNA reads TGTGCCAGCAGTGAAGGGCTAGCGGGAGGGAGGTACAATGAGCAGTTCTTC. Amino acid sequence: CASSEGLAGGRYNEQFF.

The chain combines TRBV7-2 with TRBJ1-3; 7 bases fit TRBD1. Trimming took 2 bases from V and 3 from J; bases not matched to a gene: 4. This CDR3 contains 15 residues. Germline V gene lookup returns CDR1 SGHTA and CDR2 FQGNSA. The CDR3 region is CASSLRDSGGNTIYF. The CDR3 bases are TGTGCCAGCAGCTTACGGGACAGCGGTGGAAACACCATATATTTT.

The chain carries TRBV5-4 and TRBJ2-7; a possible D gene is TRBD1 (6 bases). The germline gives CDR1 SGHNT, CDR2 YYREEE (reference sequence). CDR3 length: 14 amino acids. The germline V and J ends were trimmed by 4 bases and 0 bases, with 11 bases remaining between them. The CDR3 DNA reads TGTGCCAGCAGCGCGTACAGGGACTCCTACGAGCAGTACTTC. This gives the protein CASSAYRDSYEQYF.

The chain carries TRBV7-9 and TRBJ2-7; TRBD2 agrees at 9 bases. CDR1 and CDR2 (germline): SEHNR, FQNEAQ (reference sequence). Trimming at V came to 3 bases and at J to 3 bases, leaving 6 bases not matched to a gene. The CDR3 contains 15 residues. CDR3: CASSFPSGTVYEQYF. The DNA for the CDR3 is TGTGCCAGCAGCTTTCCTAGCGGGACAGTCTACGAGCAGTACTTC.

This clone showed up just once. This specimen includes other DNA sequences encoding the same CDR3. V and J are TRBV27 and TRBJ2-7; 7 nucleotides align to TRBD2. There are 14 residues in the CDR3. J lost 1 base, V lost 4 bases, and 4 bases had no gene match. Germline values: CDR1 MNHEY, CDR2 SMNVEV (reference sequence). Here the CDR3 DNA reads TGTGCCAGCAGTTCTAGCGGATCATCCTACGAGCAGTACTTC. Protein product: CASSSSGSSYEQYF.

This chain uses TRBV27 with TRBJ2-7, with 11 bases that match TRBD2. J gave up 2 bases and V 4 bases, and 13 bases lay outside the gene matches. From germline, CDR1 is MNHEY and CDR2 SMNVEV (reference sequence). This CDR3 comprises 18 residues. The CDR3 is CASSSFKLAGGVTYEQYF. DNA of the CDR3: TGTGCCAGCAGTTCTTTTAAGCTAGCGGGAGGAGTCACCTACGAGCAGTACTTC.

The chain uses TRBV6-6 and TRBJ1-5; D is uncertain. The CDR3 is 16 amino acids. CDR1 and CDR2 from the germline V gene are MNHNY and SVGAGI (reference sequence). Trimming cost V 0 bases and J 7 bases, with 16 bases left between them. The CDR3 region is CASSYSVRGGEQPQHF. For the CDR3, the DNA is TGTGCCAGCAGTTACTCGGTCCGGGGAGGAGAACAGCCCCAGCATTTT.

This chain uses TRBV2 with TRBJ2-3; D uncertain. V gave up 9 bases and J gave up 7 bases, with 11 bases separating them. Germline V gene sequence: CDR1 SNHLY, CDR2 FYNNEI. The length of the CDR3 is 11 residues. The CDR3 protein is CARTADHTQYF. DNA for the CDR3: TGTGCCAGAACCGCGGATCATACGCAGTATTTT.

This clone has just a few counts. The CDR3 reads CASSTGGAGANVLTF. The CDR3 coding sequence is TGTGCCAGCAGTACAGGGGGCGCTGGGGCCAACGTCCTGACTTTC. This chain connects TRBV6-5 to TRBJ2-6, with 9 bases fitting TRBD1. Looked up from germline, CDR1 is MNHEY and CDR2 is SVGAGI. Unmatched junction bases numbered 1, after V lost 5 bases and J lost 2 bases. The CDR3 has 15 residues.

This clone was observed a few times. CDR3 loop: CASSPGTGLTEAFF. CDR3 sequence (DNA): TGTGCCAGCAGCCCCGGGACAGGGCTAACTGAAGCTTTCTTT. This rearrangement joins TRBV6-6 to TRBJ1-1; 9 bases map to TRBD1. Trimming cost V 6 bases and J 5 bases; bases outside gene matches: 7. Germline CDR1 and CDR2: MNHNY and SVGAGI (reference sequence). This CDR3 spans 14 amino acids.

The chain carries TRBV9 and TRBJ2-3; 8 bases match TRBD2. The CDR3 is made up of 16 amino acids. V trimming: 2 bases; J trimming: 1 base; junction bases outside the gene matches: 6. The germline gives CDR1 SGDLS, CDR2 YYNGEE. The CDR3 DNA sequence: TGTGCCAGCAGCGTTCGAGCGGGGGCCCGCACAGATACGCAGTATTTT. Protein: CASSVRAGARTDTQYF.

The rearrangement joins TRBV7-2 to TRBJ1-1; TRBD1 matches at 8 bases. After removal of 4 bases from V and 4 bases from J, the junction contained 2 bases not matched to a gene. This CDR3 has 13 amino acids. Germline lookup yields CDR1 SGHTA and CDR2 FQGNSA. The CDR3 loop reads CASSSGQGTEAFF. CDR3 bases: TGTGCCAGCAGCTCAGGACAGGGCACTGAAGCTTTCTTT.

This clone was counted a few times. The chain links TRBV23-1 to TRBJ2-5, with D maybe TRBD2 (5 bases). TRBV23-1 is assigned to the ORF class and has an uncertain function. With 0 bases removed from V and 2 bases from J, the gap between germline ends came to 13 bases. This CDR3 contains 16 residues. CDR3 sequence reads: CASSQSWAGKQETQYF. The DNA for the CDR3 is TGCGCCAGCAGTCAATCCTGGGCGGGCAAACAAGAGACCCAGTACTTC.

The chain employs TRBV5-4 and TRBJ2-7; 8 bases agree with TRBD1. The J segment lost 2 bases and the V segment lost 4 bases, leaving 8 bases of the junction unmatched. CDR3 size: 15 residues. Germline CDR1 and CDR2: SGHNT and YYREEE (reference sequence). The CDR3 loop reads CASSQAQGVTYEQYF. For the CDR3, the DNA is TGTGCCAGCAGCCAAGCACAGGGGGTGACCTACGAGCAGTACTTC.

This chain connects TRBV11-2 to TRBJ2-3, with 7 bases fitting TRBD1. This CDR3 spans 16 amino acids. Looked up from germline, CDR1 is SGHAT and CDR2 is FQNNGV. V was clipped by 1 base and J by 2 bases; unmatched bases: 6. In DNA form, the CDR3 reads TGTGCCAGCAGCTTAGTAGGGGGCGGGCTCACAGATACGCAGTATTTT. Its protein product is CASSLVGGGLTDTQYF.

The V and J genes are TRBV6-5 and TRBJ1-6, with D uncertain. Germline lookup yields CDR1 MNHEY and CDR2 SVGAGI. Between the trimmed V and J ends, which lost 5 bases and 12 bases, there was a span of 11 bases. This CDR3 has 12 amino acids. The CDR3, as DNA: TGTGCCAGCAGTCACCGGGAACTACCCCTCCACTTT. Amino acid sequence: CASSHRELPLHF.

The genes are TRBV6-1 and TRBJ1-2, with D possibly matching TRBD1 (5 bases). The CDR3 totals 12 residues. The V gene lost 6 bases and the J gene lost 8 bases, with 13 bases spanning the gap. Germline V gene lookup returns CDR1 MNHNS and CDR2 SASEGT. The CDR3 region has the DNA TGTGCCAGCAGAGACTTTCAGGGCGGCTACACCTTC. Translating gives CASRDFQGGYTF.

The rearrangement links TRBV6-6 to TRBJ1-1; 9 nucleotides match TRBD1. The CDR3 contains 16 residues. With V trimmed by 4 bases and J by 4 bases, 10 bases remained unmatched. Germline-derived CDR1 and CDR2 are MNHNY and SVGAGI (reference sequence). The CDR3 region has the DNA TGTGCCAGCAGTTTGGGACAGGGCGGCGTGGGCACTGAAGCTTTCTTT. Encoded protein: CASSLGQGGVGTEAFF.

DNA for the CDR3: TGTGCCAGCAGCCAAGAGACAGGGGATCAGCCCCAGCATTTT. Encoded protein: CASSQETGDQPQHF. The J gene is TRBJ1-5, the V gene TRBV4-2, with 8 bases matching TRBD1. CDR1 is LGHNA and CDR2 is YNFKEQ in the germline V gene. CDR3 length: 14 amino acids. J lost 5 bases, V lost 0 bases, and 0 bases had no gene match.

The chain joins TRBV4-2 to TRBJ1-1; 10 positions agree with TRBD1. Germline V gives CDR1 LGHNA, CDR2 YNFKEQ. The CDR3 is 15 residues long. V shed 5 bases, J shed 6 bases, and the junction held 9 bases outside the gene matches. The DNA for the CDR3 is TGTGCCAGCAGCAAGCCGGGACAGGGGTCCTCTGAAGCTTTCTTT. Protein product: CASSKPGQGSSEAFF.

Details on this clone: Relative to the germline gene, one junction end is altered; a read error may explain this. J is TRBJ1-3 and V is TRBV7-9; unclear D gene. This CDR3 has 17 amino acids. Germline V gene sequence: CDR1 SEHNR, CDR2 FQNEAQ (reference sequence). CDR3 nucleotide sequence: TGTTCCAGCAGCTTACCCCCCCAACAAGTCTCTGGAAACACCATATATTTT. This codes for CSSSLPPQQVSGNTIYF. Looking up the rest from reference TRBV7-9 and TRBJ1-3 gives the full variable domain: DTGVSQNPRHKITKRGQNVTFRCDPISEHNRLYWYRQTLGQGPEFLTYFQNEAQLEKSRLLSDRFSAERPKGSFSTLEIQRTEQGDSAMYLCSSSLPPQQVSGNTIYFGEGSWLTVV.

On this clone itself: Mismatch with germline at one junction end may stem from a read error. In nucleotides, the CDR3 is TGTGCCAGCAGCTTAGCCGGGACATCACTCCCCAGTGCCTTC. Amino acid sequence: CASSLAGTSLPSAF. J is TRBJ1-2 and V is TRBV7-8, with D possibly matching TRBD1 (6 bases). The CDR3 sequence is 14 residues long. Looked up from germline, CDR1 is SGHVS and CDR2 is FQNEAQ.

This clone was observed a single time. V is TRBV30 and J is TRBJ2-1; TRBD2 matches 7 bases. The V gene end was trimmed by 2 bases and the J gene end by 3 bases; junction bases not matched to a gene: 13. CDR1 GTSNPN and CDR2 SVGIG come from the germline V gene (reference sequence). The CDR3 loop spans 17 amino acids. This CDR3 is CAWSRFYAGEYYNEQFF. As DNA, the CDR3 is TGTGCCTGGAGTCGTTTCTATGCGGGAGAATACTACAATGAGCAGTTCTTC.

This clone appeared once. The rearrangement links TRBV14 to TRBJ2-7; 7 nucleotides line up with TRBD1. From germline, CDR1 is SGHDN and CDR2 FVKESK. The CDR3 has 17 residues. J lost 12 bases, V lost 0 bases, and 20 bases had no gene match. The CDR3 is CASSQDPRRDSRLIRYF. CDR3 DNA sequence: TGTGCCAGCAGCCAAGACCCGCGCCGGGACAGCCGCTTGATCCGGTACTTC.

The gene calls are TRBV5-4 and TRBJ2-2; possible D gene TRBD2, 6 bases. Germline V lookup: CDR1 SGHNT, CDR2 YYREEE (reference sequence). The length of the CDR3 is 16 residues. Trimming cost V 4 bases and J 0 bases, with 13 bases left between them. CDR3 region: CASSTQGLSNTGELFF. Written as DNA, the CDR3 is TGTGCCAGCAGCACCCAGGGACTTTCGAACACCGGGGAGCTGTTTTTT.

The chain employs TRBV11-3 and TRBJ2-2; 9 bases match TRBD1. Per the germline V gene, CDR1 is SGHNT and CDR2 is YENEEA. J gave up 5 bases and V 1 base, and 2 bases lay outside the gene matches. The CDR3 is 15 residues long. The CDR3 here is CASSLAGQGTGELFF. The CDR3 coding sequence is TGTGCCAGCAGCTTAGCGGGACAGGGTACCGGGGAGCTGTTTTTT.

The chain combines TRBV19 with TRBJ2-1; 8 positions agree with TRBD2. The CDR3 is made up of 15 amino acids. The ends lost 2 bases at V and 6 bases at J; junction bases unmatched: 6. The germline CDR1 and CDR2 sequences are LNHDA and SQIVND (reference sequence). In DNA, the CDR3 is TGTGCCAGTAGTATAAGTAGCGGGGATTCCAATGAGCAGTTCTTC. Protein product: CASSISSGDSNEQFF.

The J gene is TRBJ2-7, the V gene TRBV18; 7 bases fit TRBD1. This CDR3 is built from 14 residues. Germline CDR1 and CDR2: KGHSH and LQKENI. V lost 4 bases, J lost 0 bases, and 3 bases stayed unmatched. The CDR3 reads CASSLRTGSYEQYF. The CDR3 DNA is TGTGCCAGCTCACTCCGGACAGGCTCCTACGAGCAGTACTTC.

The DNA of the CDR3 is TGCGCCAGCAGCTTGCTCAGGGGACGAACTGAAGCTTTCTTT. It translates to CASSLLRGRTEAFF. The rearrangement joins TRBV5-1 to TRBJ1-1, with D perhaps TRBD1 (6 bases). The CDR3 is made up of 14 amino acids. V lost 1 base and J lost 5, with 12 bases in between. Germline CDR1 is SGHRS and CDR2 is YFSETQ.

The V gene is TRBV5-1, the J gene TRBJ2-7, with D possibly matching TRBD2 (5 bases). The CDR3 totals 16 residues. V was shortened by 4 bases and J by 0 bases, with 17 bases between the two germline ends. Germline-derived CDR1 and CDR2 are SGHRS and YFSETQ. CDR3 nucleotides: TGCGCCAGCAGCGTGAGGCAGGACTCGAGCTCCTACGAGCAGTACTTC. It translates to CASSVRQDSSSYEQYF. The variable domain in full, completed from reference TRBV5-1 and TRBJ2-7, reads KAGVTQTPRYLIKTRGQQVTLSCSPISGHRSVSWYQQTPGQGLQFLFEYFSETQRNKGNFPGRFSGRQFSNSRSEMNVSTLELGDSALYLCASSVRQDSSSYEQYFGPGTRLTVT.

CDR3 sequence reads: CAITEREGSTDTQYF. DNA of the CDR3: TGTGCCATCACGGAGCGGGAGGGGAGTACAGATACGCAGTATTTT. The rearrangement joins TRBV10-3 to TRBJ2-3, with TRBD2 identical over 10 bases. The CDR3 runs to 15 residues. V was pared by 7 bases and J by 3 bases, with 7 bases of the junction left unmatched. Germline lookup yields CDR1 ENHRY and CDR2 SYGVKD.